This TCR beta chain was profiled in a study of shared clonotypes between healthy human individuals. Only Caucasian adults living in Nashville, Tennessee made up the donor group. The CDR3 sequence is 14 residues long. Trimming removed 3 bases from V and 5 bases from J, with 9 bases in between. Germline V gives CDR1 SGHDT, CDR2 YYEEEE. Sequenced by immunoSEQ multiplex PCR; TCRdb stores in-frame clones only, minus some. The sample carries a few million clones, approximately 93% recorded once. Sequencing input: naive CD4+ T cells from PBMCs. Described subset: CD45RA+ positively selected. The V gene is TRBV5-6, the J gene TRBJ1-6, with D maybe TRBD1 (5 bases). The TCR sequence derives from a man between 18 and 29 years old in good health. Some clones in this sample may be carry-over from other donors' samples. CDR3: CASSSGLNNSPLHF. The DNA for the CDR3 is TGTGCCAGCAGCTCGGGACTAAATAATTCACCCCTCCACTTT.